This T cell receptor beta chain was sequenced for a study of cytomegalovirus exposure and HLA in healthy donors. The PCR was carried out with 60 Vbeta primers and 13 Jbeta primers. Measured with immunoSEQ multiplex PCR; TCRdb has only the in-frame clones, and not every one. This sample carries 180,000 or so clones, 82% of them seen once, and the ten largest clones take 0.075% to 0.1%. Overall study results and limits: Overall, approximately 150 TCR beta chains were annotated as cytomegalovirus-associated.

V lost 0 bases, J lost 1 base, and 7 bases lay in between. Germline CDR1 reads SGDLS; CDR2 reads YYNGEE. CDR3 length: 14 residues. This clone was seen a single time. The antigen is not known. The clonotype originates from a boy aged 2 to 9 in good health and CMV-seronegative. The sequencing input was PBMCs. The gene calls are TRBV9 and TRBJ1-1; D unclear. Here the CDR3 reads CASSVASWNTEAFF. The DNA of the CDR3 is TGTGCCAGCAGCGTAGCCAGTTGGAACACTGAAGCTTTCTTT. The full variable domain, in which reference TRBV9 and TRBJ1-1 provide the parts outside the CDR3, is DSGVTQTPKHLITATGQRVTLRCSPRSGDLSVYWYQQSLDQGLQFLIQYYNGEERAKGNILERFSAQQFPDLHSELNLSSLELGDSALYFCASSVASWNTEAFFGQGTRLTVV.